These 9 T cell receptor beta chains were sequenced from one sample in a study of cytomegalovirus exposure and HLA in healthy donors (dated by TCRdb to 2016 to 2017). Library preparation used the immunoSEQ multiplex PCR assay. A mixture of 60 forward primers for TCR Vbeta segments and 13 reverse primers for TCR Jbeta segments was used in the multiplex PCR. The clones in this table, taken by TCRdb from immuneACCESS, are in-frame only. Not every clone is retained; where verified, under half of the shortfall comes from an unresolved V gene, and the cause of the rest is unknown. The sample profile shows 95,000 to 100,000 clones; about 80% of them were found once. The ten largest make up 2% of the sample. The source material was PBMCs. Every receptor here comes from a man between 35 and 55 years old in good health and CMV-seronegative.

As concerns this clone: One junction end does not reproduce the germline sequence, and a read error may be involved. This sample also contains other DNA sequences that code for the same CDR3. The chain employs TRBV4-2 and TRBJ2-2, with 8 nucleotides matching TRBD1. From germline, CDR1 is LGHNA and CDR2 YNFKEQ. CDR3 length: 22 amino acids. The CDR3 spells CASSHQIRDRMGIRANTGELFF. The CDR3 DNA is TGTGCCAGCAGCCATCAAATCCGGGACAGGATGGGGATTAGGGCGAACACCGGGGAACTGTTTTTT.

The chain recombines TRBV9 with TRBJ2-2, with D hard to call. V lost 1 base, J lost 5 bases, and 6 bases lay in between. Germline loops: CDR1 SGDLS, CDR2 YYNGEE. This CDR3 comprises 13 residues. For the CDR3, the DNA is TGTGCCAGCAGCGTACTCTTAACCGGGGAGCTGTTTTTT. It specifies CASSVLLTGELFF. The entire variable domain, with the rest obtained from reference TRBV9 and TRBJ2-2, is as follows: DSGVTQTPKHLITATGQRVTLRCSPRSGDLSVYWYQQSLDQGLQFLIQYYNGEERAKGNILERFSAQQFPDLHSELNLSSLELGDSALYFCASSVLLTGELFFGEGSRLTVL.

This rearrangement joins TRBV6-4 to TRBJ2-3, with TRBD2 matching over 10 bases. The length of the CDR3 is 16 residues. V lost 3 bases, J lost 4 bases, and 7 bases stayed unmatched. Germline V lookup: CDR1 MRHNA, CDR2 SNTAGT. CDR3 protein: CASSDLSGGAPDTQYF. CDR3 sequence (DNA): TGTGCCAGCAGTGATTTGAGCGGGGGGGCCCCAGATACGCAGTATTTT.

This clone has a single count. This chain uses TRBV19 with TRBJ2-3; possible D gene TRBD2, 6 bases. Germline V gene data show CDR1 as LNHDA and CDR2 as SQIVND (reference sequence). This CDR3 comprises 15 residues. V was pared by 2 bases and J by 2 bases, with 11 bases between. The chain's CDR3 is CASSIIGGTTDTQYF. CDR3 nucleotide sequence: TGTGCCAGTAGTATAATTGGCGGGACCACAGATACGCAGTATTTT.

The chain couples TRBV5-1 to TRBJ2-5, with a weak D call TRBD1 (6 bases). This CDR3 contains 14 residues. V was clipped by 2 bases and J by 6 bases, with 14 bases between them. In germline, CDR1 is SGHRS, CDR2 YFSETQ. In DNA, the CDR3 is TGCGCCAGCAGCTTCATGGACAGCGCGAAGACCCAGTACTTC. It specifies CASSFMDSAKTQYF.

The gene calls are TRBV11-2 and TRBJ2-1, with 9 bases fitting TRBD2. The CDR3 has 15 residues. The V and J ends lost 6 bases and 5 bases, in that order; junction bases with no gene match: 8. The V gene's germline CDR1 is SGHAT and CDR2 FQNNGV. The DNA for the CDR3 is TGTGCCAGCAGGTCTATAGCGGGGGTTCACAATGAGCAGTTCTTC. Translating gives CASRSIAGVHNEQFF.

This clone was recorded a few times. This sequence joins TRBV5-6 and TRBJ1-6; TRBD1 matches at 7 bases. Germline loops: CDR1 SGHDT, CDR2 YYEEEE. This CDR3 has 16 residues. Losses at the gene ends were 4 bases for V and 0 bases for J; bases not matched to a gene: 4. CDR3 nucleotides: TGTGCCAGCAGCCCGACAGGGAGCTCCTATAATTCACCCCTCCACTTT. This gives the protein CASSPTGSSYNSPLHF.

As regards this clone: The junction does not match germline at one end; this may be a read error. The chain's CDR3 is CAGSPGQGADYGYTF. CDR3 DNA: TGTGCCGGCAGCCCCGGACAGGGGGCGGACTATGGCTACACCTTC. V and J are TRBV9 and TRBJ1-2; 11 bases line up with TRBD1. The CDR3 has 15 residues. Per germline, CDR1 SGDLS and CDR2 YYNGEE. Drawing the rest from reference TRBV9 and TRBJ1-2, the complete variable domain is DSGVTQTPKHLITATGQRVTLRCSPRSGDLSVYWYQQSLDQGLQFLIQYYNGEERAKGNILERFSAQQFPDLHSELNLSSLELGDSALYFCAGSPGQGADYGYTFGSGTRLTVV.

The chain links TRBV9 to TRBJ2-1, with 10 bases fitting TRBD2. Germline lookup yields CDR1 SGDLS and CDR2 YYNGEE. The CDR3 is 16 amino acids. With 4 bases clipped from V and 6 bases from J, the junction kept 10 bases outside the gene matches. CDR3 region: CASSSRAGGPSNEQFF. CDR3 bases: TGTGCCAGCAGCTCCCGAGCGGGGGGGCCCTCCAATGAGCAGTTCTTC. Full variable domain (rest looked up from reference TRBV9 and TRBJ2-1): DSGVTQTPKHLITATGQRVTLRCSPRSGDLSVYWYQQSLDQGLQFLIQYYNGEERAKGNILERFSAQQFPDLHSELNLSSLELGDSALYFCASSSRAGGPSNEQFFGPGTRLTVL.